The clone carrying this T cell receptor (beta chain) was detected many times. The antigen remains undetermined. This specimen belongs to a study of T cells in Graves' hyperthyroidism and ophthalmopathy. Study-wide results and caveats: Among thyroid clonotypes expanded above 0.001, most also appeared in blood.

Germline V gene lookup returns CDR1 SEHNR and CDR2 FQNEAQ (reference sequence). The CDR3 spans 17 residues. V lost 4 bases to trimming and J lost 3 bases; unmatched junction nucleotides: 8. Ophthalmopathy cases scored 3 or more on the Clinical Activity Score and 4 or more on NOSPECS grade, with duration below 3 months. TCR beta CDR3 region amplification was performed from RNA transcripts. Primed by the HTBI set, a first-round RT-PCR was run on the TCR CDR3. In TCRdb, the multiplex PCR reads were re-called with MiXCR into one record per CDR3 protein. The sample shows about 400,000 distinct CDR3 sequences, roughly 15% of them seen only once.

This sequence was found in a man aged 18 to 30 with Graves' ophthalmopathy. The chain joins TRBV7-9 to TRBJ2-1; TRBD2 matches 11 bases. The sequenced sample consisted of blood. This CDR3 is CASSSWTSGLFYNEQFF. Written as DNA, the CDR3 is TGTGCCAGCAGCTCCTGGACTAGCGGGTTATTCTACAATGAGCAGTTCTTC.